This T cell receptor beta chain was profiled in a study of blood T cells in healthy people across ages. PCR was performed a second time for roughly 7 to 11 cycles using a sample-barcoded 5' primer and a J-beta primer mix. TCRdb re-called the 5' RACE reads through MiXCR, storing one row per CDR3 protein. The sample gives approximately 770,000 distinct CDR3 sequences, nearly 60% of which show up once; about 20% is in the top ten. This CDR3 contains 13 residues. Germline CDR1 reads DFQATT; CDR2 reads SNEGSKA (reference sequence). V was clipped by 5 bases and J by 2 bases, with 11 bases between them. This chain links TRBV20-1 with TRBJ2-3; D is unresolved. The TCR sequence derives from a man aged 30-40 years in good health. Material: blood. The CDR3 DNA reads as TGCAGTGCTGGACCCAAAAACACAGATACGCAGTATTTT. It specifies CSAGPKNTDTQYF.